This TCR beta chain was sequenced in a study of blood T cell repertoires in COVID-19. On the study more broadly: In each case, the material was cDNA or gDNA derived from T cells, B-cell-depleted T cells, or PBMCs.

The CDR3 is 13 amino acids. Trimming left V 2 bases short and J 7 bases short, with 11 bases between. Germline lookup yields CDR1 SEHNR and CDR2 FQNEAQ (reference sequence). The authors' processing: Nucleated cell number was recorded as an estimate derived from reference gene primer amplification. Using immunoSEQ multiplex PCR, the repertoire was profiled, and TCRdb retains in-frame clones only, with some absent. That table gives V, J and clone size, and the DNA gave D and trimming. The sample shows roughly 220,000 clones, approximately 84% of them seen only once. This TCR came from a man older than 75 with acute or convalescent COVID-19. This sequence joins TRBV7-9 and TRBJ1-2; D gene uncertain. The sample was peripheral blood. The CDR3 spells CASSLPGVSGYTF. CDR3 DNA sequence: TGTGCCAGCAGCTTACCGGGTGTCAGTGGCTACACCTTC. Looking up the rest from reference TRBV7-9 and TRBJ1-2 gives the full variable domain: DTGVSQNPRHKITKRGQNVTFRCDPISEHNRLYWYRQTLGQGPEFLTYFQNEAQLEKSRLLSDRFSAERPKGSFSTLEIQRTEQGDSAMYLCASSLPGVSGYTFGSGTRLTVV.